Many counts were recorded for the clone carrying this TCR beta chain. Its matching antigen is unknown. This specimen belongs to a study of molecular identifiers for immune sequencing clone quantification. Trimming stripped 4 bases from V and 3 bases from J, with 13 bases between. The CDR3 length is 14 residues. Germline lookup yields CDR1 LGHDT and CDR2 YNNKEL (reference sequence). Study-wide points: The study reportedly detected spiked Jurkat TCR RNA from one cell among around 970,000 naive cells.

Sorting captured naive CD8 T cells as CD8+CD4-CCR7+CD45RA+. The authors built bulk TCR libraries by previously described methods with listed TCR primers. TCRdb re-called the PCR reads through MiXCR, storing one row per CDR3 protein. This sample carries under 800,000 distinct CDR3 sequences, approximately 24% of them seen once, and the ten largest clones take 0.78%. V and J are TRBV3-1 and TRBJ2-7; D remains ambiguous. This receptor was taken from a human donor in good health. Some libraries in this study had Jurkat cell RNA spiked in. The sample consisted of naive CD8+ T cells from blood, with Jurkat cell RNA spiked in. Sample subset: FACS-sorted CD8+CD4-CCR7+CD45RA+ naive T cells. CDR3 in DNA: TGTGCCAGCAGCCCCCGACAAAGCAACTACGAGCAGTACTTC. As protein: CASSPRQSNYEQYF.